The 28 T cell receptor beta chains listed next were all sequenced from one sample in a study of T-cell memory formation after mild COVID-19 (dated by TCRdb to about 2021). The library relied on 5' RACE. The run used an Illumina NovaSeq 6000. TCRdb applied fastp at Q25 and MiXCR to the public reads, then kept only in-frame beta chains. When rows share a CDR3 protein, they turn into one entry using the most common DNA and genes. The table for this sample lists around 320,000 distinct CDR3 sequences; 25% to 30% of them were counted only once. The top ten clones comprise about 14% of the sample. The sequenced sample was PBMCs or a T cell subset sorted from them (not recorded which). Receptors were obtained from an adult woman who had mild COVID-19 (a few samples of this study predate the infection). The sample titles of this study are shuffled in the database, so cell type and time point are left out; the donor was told from shared clones.

This chain connects TRBV12-3 or TRBV12-4 to TRBJ1-1; weak D call: TRBD1 (5 bases). The CDR3 is 13 amino acids. The V and J ends lost 4 bases and 7 bases respectively, with 13 bases between them. The CDR3 nucleotides are TGTGCCAGCAGTTACGGAGGGGAGGATGAAGCTTTCTTT. Translating gives CASSYGGEDEAFF.

V and J are TRBV24-1 and TRBJ1-1; a weak D match, TRBD1 (5 bases). CDR3 length: 16 amino acids. The V gene lost 5 bases and the J gene lost 0 bases, with 15 bases spanning the gap. Per the germline V gene, CDR1 is KGHDR and CDR2 is SFDVKD. The CDR3 protein is CATSGTGAGMNTEAFF. CDR3 bases: TGTGCCACCAGTGGTACAGGTGCGGGGATGAACACTGAAGCTTTCTTT.

This clonotype came up a few times. J is TRBJ2-3 and V is TRBV12-3 or TRBV12-4; 7 nucleotides line up with TRBD2. The CDR3 length is 16 residues. J lost 2 bases, V lost 8 bases, and 13 bases had no gene match. CDR3 DNA: TGTGCCAGCTCCACGGTCACAGCGGGACTCACAGATACGCAGTATTTT. Residues: CASSTVTAGLTDTQYF.

The chain uses TRBV29-1 and TRBJ2-1; TRBD2 agrees at 10 bases. The CDR3 consists of 14 residues. Unmatched junction bases numbered 9, after V lost 5 bases and J lost 8 bases. Looked up from germline, CDR1 is SQVTM and CDR2 is ANQGSEA. The CDR3: CSVRPSGRNYEQFF. DNA of the CDR3: TGCAGCGTTCGCCCTAGCGGGAGAAACTATGAGCAGTTCTTC.

The chain is built from TRBV20-1 and TRBJ1-1, with D unclear. The CDR3 covers 14 residues. Deletions cut 0 bases from V and 0 bases from J, with 8 bases between. Per the germline V gene, CDR1 is DFQATT and CDR2 is SNEGSKA (reference sequence). CDR3: CSARDMEMNTEAFF. As DNA, the CDR3 is TGCAGTGCTAGAGATATGGAAATGAACACTGAAGCTTTCTTT.

The V call is TRBV5-6, the J call TRBJ1-1; D unclear. The CDR3 is made up of 16 amino acids. The V end lost 2 bases, the J end lost 3 bases, and 17 bases lay between the germline ends. Germline CDR1 SGHDT, CDR2 YYEEEE. CDR3 sequence (DNA): TGTGCCAGCAGCTTCCCGGGTCTTAGCACGGACACTGAAGCTTTCTTT. Its protein is CASSFPGLSTDTEAFF.

This clonotype was seen a handful of times. The chain links TRBV15 to TRBJ2-1; possible D gene TRBD2, 6 bases. Germline loops: CDR1 LNHNV, CDR2 YYDKDF (reference sequence). V was shortened by 1 base and J by 9 bases, with 7 bases between the two germline ends. The CDR3 runs 12 residues. The CDR3: CATSRAGVEQFF. The CDR3 coding sequence is TGTGCCACCAGCAGAGCGGGAGTTGAGCAGTTCTTC.

This clonotype was picked up many times. The gene calls are TRBV7-9 and TRBJ2-4; D is possibly TRBD1 or TRBD2 (5 bases each). V lost 4 bases and J lost 0, with 13 bases in between. Germline CDR1 SEHNR, CDR2 FQNEAQ (reference sequence). This CDR3 is 16 amino acids long. The CDR3 DNA follows: TGTGCCAGCAGCTCTTCAGGGACGGAAGCCAAAAACATTCAGTACTTC. Translation: CASSSSGTEAKNIQYF. Combining the CDR3 with reference TRBV7-9 and TRBJ2-4 gives the whole variable domain DTGVSQNPRHKITKRGQNVTFRCDPISEHNRLYWYRQTLGQGPEFLTYFQNEAQLEKSRLLSDRFSAERPKGSFSTLEIQRTEQGDSAMYLCASSSSGTEAKNIQYFGAGTRLSVL.

The chain couples TRBV20-1 to TRBJ2-1, with 8 bases identical to TRBD2. Germline assignment: CDR1 DFQATT and CDR2 SNEGSKA (reference sequence). There are 11 residues in the CDR3. Germline trimming cut 5 bases from V and 10 bases from J; bases unmatched to any gene: 4. CDR3 sequence: CSAVGLGEQFF. The CDR3 DNA sequence: TGCAGTGCTGTGGGACTAGGGGAGCAGTTCTTC.

V usage is TRBV27 and J usage is TRBJ2-1, with 7 bases fitting TRBD1. Germline CDR1 and CDR2: MNHEY and SMNVEV (reference sequence). The CDR3 totals 15 residues. V lost 2 bases and J lost 4; bases outside the gene matches: 5. CDR3: CASSLGTAGYNEQFF. In DNA, the CDR3 is TGTGCCAGCAGTTTAGGGACAGCAGGGTACAATGAGCAGTTCTTC.

In this sample, this clonotype turned up a few times. The chain has TRBV6-6 and TRBJ1-5, with a possible D match to TRBD1 (6 bases). V dropped 2 bases and J dropped 2 bases, with 10 bases sitting between them. The CDR3 has 15 residues. Germline V lookup: CDR1 MNHNY, CDR2 SVGAGI (reference sequence). The CDR3 DNA reads TGTGCCAGCAGTTACGGGGGGGCTCGCAATCAGCCCCAGCATTTT. Residues: CASSYGGARNQPQHF.

This chain links TRBV6-5 with TRBJ1-2, with 7 bases that match TRBD1. Trimming took 5 bases from V and 8 from J; bases not matched to a gene: 8. The germline V gene has CDR1 MNHEY and CDR2 SVGAGI. The CDR3 extends over 13 amino acids. Here the CDR3 reads CASSKRQGWGYTF. The CDR3 DNA is TGTGCCAGCAGTAAGAGACAGGGTTGGGGCTACACCTTC.

The genes are TRBV12-3 or TRBV12-4 and TRBJ1-5; 7 bases match TRBD1. The CDR3 is 13 residues long. V gave up 8 bases and J gave up 7 bases; unmatched junction bases: 8. CDR3 region: CASVGQVGQPQHF. CDR3 nucleotides: TGTGCCAGCGTCGGACAGGTTGGGCAGCCCCAGCATTTT.

This clonotype has ten or more counts. The rearrangement uses TRBV7-8 and TRBJ2-7; no clear D. Germline CDR1 SGHVS, CDR2 FQNEAQ. Trimming removed 7 bases at V and 0 bases at J, with 13 bases between. This CDR3 region has 14 residues. The CDR3 region has the DNA TGTGCCAGCACTCTAACCGGCCCCTCCTACGAGCAGTACTTC. This codes for CASTLTGPSYEQYF.

The rearrangement joins TRBV5-6 to TRBJ1-6, with TRBD1 matching over 9 bases. Germline V gene lookup returns CDR1 SGHDT and CDR2 YYEEEE. Trimming cost V 4 bases and J 10 bases; bases outside gene matches: 9. The CDR3 has 15 residues. Written as DNA, the CDR3 is TGTGCCAGCAGCCCGGGACAGGGTCTCAAGTCACCCCTCCACTTT. Translation: CASSPGQGLKSPLHF.

This clonotype was seen a few times. The CDR3: CASSQLTAPPETNYGYTF. The CDR3, as DNA: TGTGCCAGCAGCCAACTGACAGCCCCTCCGGAGACTAACTATGGCTACACCTTC. V and J are TRBV9 and TRBJ1-2, with a tentative D call TRBD1 (5 bases). Trimming stripped 4 bases from V and 0 bases from J, with 22 bases between. CDR3 size: 18 residues. Germline values: CDR1 SGDLS, CDR2 YYNGEE.

The J gene is TRBJ1-1, the V gene TRBV7-9, with 8 bases lining up with TRBD1. CDR3 length equals 16 residues. Trimming removed 3 bases from V and 5 bases from J; junction bases left unmatched: 11. CDR1 SEHNR and CDR2 FQNEAQ come from the germline V gene (reference sequence). This CDR3 is CASSFLRTGRETEAFF. The CDR3 DNA follows: TGTGCCAGCAGCTTTCTTCGGACAGGGCGAGAGACTGAAGCTTTCTTT.

This clonotype was recorded a few times. V usage is TRBV27 and J usage is TRBJ1-2, with D possibly being TRBD1 (5 bases). CDR1 and CDR2 (germline): MNHEY, SMNVEV (reference sequence). V dropped 2 bases and J dropped 1 base, with 8 bases sitting between them. The CDR3 is 14 residues long. Written as DNA, the CDR3 is TGTGCCAGCAGTTTAGGGGGGAGTAACTATGGCTACACCTTC. Translating it yields CASSLGGSNYGYTF.

CDR3 loop: CASRKGVTNTEAFF. CDR3 in DNA: TGTGCCAGCAGAAAGGGGGTAACGAACACTGAAGCTTTCTTT. V and J are TRBV6-2 or TRBV6-3 and TRBJ1-1, with D perhaps TRBD1 (6 bases). V was cut by 6 bases and J by 1 base, with 12 bases left in between. The CDR3 length is 14 residues. From germline, CDR1 is MNHEY and CDR2 SVGEGT.

V and J are TRBV12-3 or TRBV12-4 and TRBJ2-3; 8 bases map to TRBD2. This CDR3 spans 15 amino acids. The junction had 8 bases not matched to a gene; V was cut back by 7 bases and J by 2 bases. The CDR3 is CASTLISGTTDTQYF. The CDR3 bases are TGTGCCAGCACCCTCATTAGCGGGACCACAGATACGCAGTATTTT.

V is TRBV20-1 and J is TRBJ1-5; 10 bases agree with TRBD1. J gave up 7 bases and V 2 bases, and 5 bases lay outside the gene matches. Germline CDR1 is DFQATT and CDR2 is SNEGSKA (reference sequence). The CDR3 consists of 14 residues. Here the CDR3 reads CSARSGQGLQPQHF. CDR3 in DNA: TGCAGTGCTAGATCGGGACAGGGGTTGCAGCCCCAGCATTTT.

This clonotype was detected a few times. V is TRBV28 and J is TRBJ2-1; 7 bases are a match to TRBD2. Trimming at V came to 3 bases and at J to 8 bases, leaving 10 bases not matched to a gene. From germline, CDR1 is MDHEN and CDR2 SYDVKM. The CDR3 length is 15 residues. The CDR3 spells CASSFLGGRGYEQFF. In DNA, the CDR3 is TGTGCCAGCAGTTTCCTCGGGGGGAGAGGGTATGAGCAGTTCTTC.

The gene calls are TRBV20-1 and TRBJ1-5; possible D gene TRBD1, 5 bases. The germline V gene has CDR1 DFQATT and CDR2 SNEGSKA (reference sequence). This CDR3 spans 13 amino acids. Trimming removed 3 bases from V and 5 bases from J, with 11 bases in between. For the CDR3, the DNA is TGCAGTGCTAGCTCGGGGCTTGATCAGCCCCAGCATTTT. This translates into CSASSGLDQPQHF.

V usage is TRBV7-6 and J usage is TRBJ2-7, with D maybe TRBD1 (5 bases). Trimming shortened V by 0 bases and J by 1 base, and 13 bases separated the two germline ends. This CDR3 has 16 amino acids. Looked up from germline, CDR1 is SGHVS and CDR2 is FNYEAQ. CDR3 amino acids: CASSLALGQASYEQYF. As DNA, the CDR3 is TGTGCCAGCAGCTTAGCGTTGGGGCAGGCATCCTACGAGCAGTACTTC.

The rearrangement joins TRBV3-1 to TRBJ2-3, with 9 bases lining up with TRBD2. The CDR3 runs to 16 residues. Germline trimming cut 4 bases from V and 2 bases from J; bases unmatched to any gene: 7. Per germline, CDR1 LGHDT and CDR2 YNNKEL (reference sequence). The CDR3 nucleotides are TGTGCCAGCAGCCCTTGGCGGGGGGGCCTCACAGATACGCAGTATTTT. Amino acids: CASSPWRGGLTDTQYF.

The CDR3 is CATSPGDVGYEQYF. In nucleotides, the CDR3 is TGTGCCACCAGTCCGGGAGACGTGGGCTACGAGCAGTACTTC. The chain couples TRBV24-1 to TRBJ2-7, with a possible D match to TRBD2 (6 bases). The CDR3 totals 14 residues. Germline CDR1 is KGHDR and CDR2 is SFDVKD. V was clipped by 6 bases and J by 3 bases, with 14 bases between them.

This clonotype appeared a single time. This CDR3 reads CATRGGSTGNTIYF. CDR3 DNA sequence: TGTGCCACCCGGGGGGGATCTACTGGAAACACCATATATTTT. The V and J genes are TRBV6-2 or TRBV6-3 and TRBJ1-3; TRBD1 is a possible D gene (5 bases). This CDR3 is built from 14 residues. Germline lookup yields CDR1 MNHEY and CDR2 SVGEGT. V lost 10 bases, J lost 2 bases, and 15 bases lay in between.

The chain carries TRBV6-1 and TRBJ2-5; the match to TRBD1 covers 7 bases. CDR1 and CDR2 (germline): MNHNS, SASEGT. The CDR3 extends over 16 amino acids. Unmatched junction bases numbered 7, after V lost 0 bases and J lost 3 bases. The CDR3 DNA reads TGTGCCAGCAGTGAAGCGCAGACAGGGATTAAAGAGACCCAGTACTTC. It codes for CASSEAQTGIKETQYF.